What follows are 26 T cell receptor beta chains derived from one specimen sequenced in a study of T cell repertoires in cytomegalovirus infection. TCRdb re-analysed the reads in MiXCR, keeping a single row per CDR3 protein. Altogether around 530,000 distinct CDR3 sequences are present, approximately 15% being singletons, with the ten largest covering roughly a quarter. Sequenced: CD8+ T cells from PBMCs. The receptors shown here come from a human donor in good health (CMV status not recorded). Some clones in this sample may be carry-over from other donors' samples.

This clonotype was found many times. This rearrangement joins TRBV5-6 to TRBJ1-2; TRBD1 matches at 10 bases. Trimming took 4 bases from V and 3 from J; bases not matched to a gene: 12. The CDR3 contains 17 residues. The germline gives CDR1 SGHDT, CDR2 YYEEEE. The CDR3: CASSLSLTGTGDYGYTF. CDR3 coding DNA: TGTGCCAGCAGCCTCTCCCTTACCGGGACAGGGGACTATGGCTACACCTTC.

This clonotype has at least ten counts. The chain uses TRBV5-4 and TRBJ2-7, with 7 bases matching TRBD2. The ends lost 4 bases at V and 2 bases at J; junction bases unmatched: 3. CDR1 and CDR2 from the germline V gene are SGHNT and YYREEE (reference sequence). The CDR3 loop spans 13 amino acids. The CDR3 reads CASSHGTTYEQYF. The CDR3 DNA sequence: TGTGCCAGCAGCCATGGGACTACCTACGAGCAGTACTTC.

This clonotype was counted ten times or more. The chain employs TRBV5-4 and TRBJ1-1; 7 bases line up with TRBD1. V shed 4 bases, J shed 0 bases, and the junction held 6 bases outside the gene matches. The CDR3 has 15 amino acids. Germline lookup yields CDR1 SGHNT and CDR2 YYREEE (reference sequence). The CDR3 DNA reads TGTGCCAGCAGCGACAGGGCCTCAATGAACACTGAAGCTTTCTTT. Translation: CASSDRASMNTEAFF.

This clonotype was detected only a few times. This chain joins TRBV28 and TRBJ2-1, with 11 bases aligning to TRBD2. The V segment lost 5 bases and the J segment 13 bases; nucleotides outside the gene matches: 13. The CDR3 consists of 15 residues. The V gene's germline CDR1 is MDHEN and CDR2 SYDVKM. The DNA of the CDR3 is TGTGCCAGCAGTGCCCCCCCCGAGGGACTAGCGGAACAGTTCTTC. Translating it yields CASSAPPEGLAEQFF. Variable domain in full (rest from reference TRBV28 and TRBJ2-1): DVKVTQSSRYLVKRTGEKVFLECVQDMDHENMFWYRQDPGLGLRLIYFSYDVKMKEKGDIPEGYSVSREKKERFSLILESASTNQTSMYLCASSAPPEGLAEQFFGPGTRLTVL.

This clonotype was seen only a few times. The CDR3 reads CSARDRNRGGYGYTF. Written as DNA, the CDR3 is TGCAGTGCTAGAGATCGTAACAGGGGAGGCTATGGCTACACCTTC. This chain uses TRBV20-1 with TRBJ1-2; the match to TRBD1 covers 7 bases. The germline V gene encodes CDR1 DFQATT and CDR2 SNEGSKA (reference sequence). This CDR3 contains 15 residues. The V segment lost 0 bases and the J segment 4 bases; nucleotides outside the gene matches: 8.

There are many counts of this clonotype. The chain has TRBV7-2 and TRBJ2-7; 9 bases fit TRBD2. The CDR3 is made up of 16 amino acids. Germline V gives CDR1 SGHTA, CDR2 FQGNSA. V lost 2 bases, J lost 1 base, and 6 bases stayed unmatched. CDR3 region: CASSLPRAGGSYEQYF. CDR3 DNA sequence: TGTGCCAGCAGCTTACCGCGGGCGGGGGGGTCCTACGAGCAGTACTTC. Supplemented by reference TRBV7-2 and TRBJ2-7, the full variable domain reads GAGVSQSPSNKVTEKGKDVELRCDPISGHTALYWYRQSLGQGLEFLIYFQGNSAPDKSGLPSDRFSAERTGGSVSTLTIQRTQQEDSAVYLCASSLPRAGGSYEQYFGPGTRLTVT.

In its sample, this clonotype was seen many times. The J gene is TRBJ1-2, the V gene TRBV12-3 or TRBV12-4; a weak D match, TRBD1 (6 bases). The CDR3 covers 16 residues. The V and J ends lost 10 bases and 4 bases respectively, with 25 bases between them. CDR3 coding DNA: TGTGCCATCATCTCCCTCTCGGGGGGCGCAGTCTATGGCTACACCTTC. This sequence encodes CAIISLSGGAVYGYTF.

The chain carries TRBV6-5 and TRBJ2-7, with TRBD2 matching over 7 bases. The length of the CDR3 is 15 residues. The ends lost 6 bases at V and 3 bases at J; junction bases unmatched: 11. Germline loops: CDR1 MNHEY, CDR2 SVGAGI. CDR3 in amino acids: CASSLGGGTIYEQYF. The CDR3 nucleotides are TGTGCCAGCAGCCTCGGCGGGGGTACGATCTACGAGCAGTACTTC.

This clonotype was seen many times. The chain employs TRBV7-6 and TRBJ2-7, with a possible D match to TRBD2 (6 bases). The CDR3 loop spans 19 amino acids. Trimming left V 2 bases short and J 3 bases short, with 26 bases between. Germline CDR1 and CDR2: SGHVS and FNYEAQ. Written as DNA, the CDR3 is TGTGCCAGCAGCTTAAGTAAGGAGGGTAAGATTGGTGATGGCTACGAGCAGTACTTC. It encodes CASSLSKEGKIGDGYEQYF.

This clonotype was observed a handful of times. This chain joins TRBV20-1 and TRBJ2-7; D possibly uses TRBD1 or TRBD2 (5 bases each). CDR1 and CDR2 (germline): DFQATT, SNEGSKA (reference sequence). V gave up 0 bases and J gave up 6 bases, with 18 bases separating them. The length of the CDR3 is 15 residues. CDR3 in amino acids: CSARDEGTSGAEQYF. Here the CDR3 DNA reads TGCAGTGCTAGAGATGAAGGGACCTCTGGAGCCGAGCAGTACTTC.

This clonotype has a handful of counts. CDR3 nucleotides: TGTGCCAGCAGTGCGCAAGGGACAGGGCCCTATGGCTACACCTTC. Protein: CASSAQGTGPYGYTF. The chain combines TRBV2 with TRBJ1-2, with 9 bases that match TRBD1. V was pared by 4 bases and J by 4 bases, with 7 bases of the junction left unmatched. CDR3 length: 15 residues. Per the germline V gene, CDR1 is SNHLY and CDR2 is FYNNEI.

This clonotype was seen ten or more times. The chain combines TRBV20-1 with TRBJ2-3, with 13 bases lining up with TRBD2. The CDR3 covers 16 residues. The V and J ends lost 0 bases and 2 bases, in that order; junction bases with no gene match: 2. Germline CDR1 is DFQATT and CDR2 is SNEGSKA (reference sequence). In DNA, the CDR3 is TGCAGTGCTAGAGATGGGACTAGCGGGGACACAGATACGCAGTATTTT. It codes for CSARDGTSGDTDTQYF.

In this sample, this clonotype turned up a few times. This rearrangement joins TRBV4-2 to TRBJ2-5; 8 bases match TRBD2. CDR3 length: 14 amino acids. Trimming took 3 bases from V and 5 from J; bases not matched to a gene: 5. Germline V gives CDR1 LGHNA, CDR2 YNFKEQ. CDR3 amino acids: CASSQVGGGETQYF. As DNA, the CDR3 is TGTGCCAGCAGCCAGGTCGGGGGGGGGGAGACCCAGTACTTC.

The table lists this clonotype with a few counts. The chain carries TRBV6-6 and TRBJ2-1, with a weak D call TRBD2 (5 bases). The CDR3 is 16 amino acids. Trimming left V 2 bases short and J 6 bases short, with 17 bases between. Per germline, CDR1 MNHNY and CDR2 SVGAGI (reference sequence). In DNA form, the CDR3 reads TGTGCCAGCAGTTACCCTCCGGGGTATCTACTCAATGAGCAGTTCTTC. It specifies CASSYPPGYLLNEQFF.

This clonotype was recorded at least ten times. CDR3 loop: CASSLDRESQYF. CDR3 DNA sequence: TGTGCCAGCAGCTTAGATCGCGAGTCCCAGTACTTC. V and J are TRBV7-8 and TRBJ2-5, with unresolved D. The CDR3 totals 12 residues. The germline CDR1 and CDR2 sequences are SGHVS and FQNEAQ. V lost 1 base to trimming and J lost 9 bases, with 9 bases between them.

This clonotype was seen ten or more times. The chain couples TRBV7-9 to TRBJ2-1, with 10 bases fitting TRBD2. Germline CDR1 and CDR2: SEHNR and FQNEAQ (reference sequence). The CDR3 extends over 15 amino acids. The V gene end was trimmed by 1 base and the J gene end by 8 bases; junction bases not matched to a gene: 5. The CDR3 DNA reads as TGTGCCAGCAGCTTAGGGCCTAGCGGGAGCGATGAGCAGTTCTTC. It codes for CASSLGPSGSDEQFF. Drawing the rest from reference TRBV7-9 and TRBJ2-1, the complete variable domain is DTGVSQNPRHKITKRGQNVTFRCDPISEHNRLYWYRQTLGQGPEFLTYFQNEAQLEKSRLLSDRFSAERPKGSFSTLEIQRTEQGDSAMYLCASSLGPSGSDEQFFGPGTRLTVL.

With regard to this clonotype: Being one base from a much bigger clone, this may be a read error. The chain carries TRBV7-7 and TRBJ2-2, with 8 positions matching TRBD1. Germline V gives CDR1 SSHAT, CDR2 FNYEAQ (reference sequence). The length of the CDR3 is 17 residues. For the CDR3, the DNA is TGTGCCAGCAGCCCAAGCCCCGGGACAGGCATTACCGGGGTGCTGTTTTTT. Residues: CASSPSPGTGITGVLFF.

This clonotype came up a few times. This chain joins TRBV19 and TRBJ2-1, with a weak D call TRBD1 (5 bases). The CDR3 runs 12 residues. Germline CDR1 and CDR2: LNHDA and SQIVND (reference sequence). Trimming stripped 3 bases from V and 13 bases from J, with 13 bases between. The CDR3 DNA sequence: TGTGCCAGTAGTATCCCGACAGACTTCCAGTTCTTC. This translates into CASSIPTDFQFF. Variable domain in full (rest from reference TRBV19 and TRBJ2-1): DGGITQSPKYLFRKEGQNVTLSCEQNLNHDAMYWYRQDPGQGLRLIYYSQIVNDFQKGDIAEGYSVSREKKESFPLTVTSAQKNPTAFYLCASSIPTDFQFFGPGTRLTVL.

This clonotype came up many times. The chain recombines TRBV7-8 with TRBJ2-5; TRBD1 might be the D (5 bases). V dropped 3 bases and J dropped 4 bases, with 18 bases sitting between them. The CDR3 covers 16 residues. From germline, CDR1 is SGHVS and CDR2 FQNEAQ. The CDR3 nucleotides read TGTGCCAGCAGCTTTGGTACTGGGGCGCGCGGAGAGACCCAGTACTTC. It translates to CASSFGTGARGETQYF.

Many counts were recorded for this clonotype. The CDR3 DNA follows: TGTGCCAGCAGCACCGGACAGGGCCGGGGCTACACCTTC. This codes for CASSTGQGRGYTF. V usage is TRBV7-6 and J usage is TRBJ1-2, with 8 bases that match TRBD1. From germline, CDR1 is SGHVS and CDR2 FNYEAQ. Trimming at V came to 5 bases and at J to 8 bases, leaving 7 bases not matched to a gene. The CDR3 contains 13 residues.

V is TRBV6-1 and J is TRBJ2-7; 7 nucleotides match TRBD2. Germline values: CDR1 MNHNS, CDR2 SASEGT. The CDR3 runs 19 residues. V gave up 3 bases and J gave up 1 base; unmatched junction bases: 18. The CDR3 sequence: CASSDGRVGELISSYEQYF. Written as DNA, the CDR3 is TGTGCCAGCAGTGATGGGAGGGTTGGGGAGCTAATCTCATCCTACGAGCAGTACTTC.

The chain recombines TRBV14 with TRBJ1-2, with D uncertain. Looked up from germline, CDR1 is SGHDN and CDR2 is FVKESK. The CDR3 is 14 residues long. Trimming removed 0 bases at V and 1 base at J, with 6 bases between. CDR3 sequence reads: CASSQESSNYGYTF. The CDR3 coding sequence is TGTGCCAGCAGCCAAGAGAGTAGTAACTATGGCTACACCTTC. Full variable domain (outside the CDR3, taken from reference TRBV14 and TRBJ1-2): EAGVTQFPSHSVIEKGQTVTLRCDPISGHDNLYWYRRVMGKEIKFLLHFVKESKQDESGMPNNRFLAERTGGTYSTLKVQPAELEDSGVYFCASSQESSNYGYTFGSGTRLTVV.

This chain links TRBV5-6 with TRBJ2-4, with D possibly TRBD2 on 7 matching bases. The V end lost 0 bases, the J end lost 8 bases, and 15 bases lay between the germline ends. The CDR3 is made up of 15 amino acids. The germline V gene has CDR1 SGHDT and CDR2 YYEEEE. CDR3 nucleotide sequence: TGTGCCAGCAGCTTGGCGGGGGAAGGGGGGGACATTCAGTACTTC. Translating gives CASSLAGEGGDIQYF. Full variable domain (remainder filled in from reference TRBV5-6 and TRBJ2-4): DAGVTQSPTHLIKTRGQQVTLRCSPKSGHDTVSWYQQALGQGPQFIFQYYEEEERQRGNFPDRFSGHQFPNYSSELNVNALLLGDSALYLCASSLAGEGGDIQYFGAGTRLSVL.

At least ten counts were recorded for this clonotype. The chain is built from TRBV7-6 and TRBJ2-7, with 9 bases matching TRBD2. The junction had 9 bases not matched to a gene; V was cut back by 4 bases and J by 5 bases. CDR3 length equals 15 residues. CDR1 is SGHVS, CDR2 FNYEAQ, per germline. CDR3: CASSYYSGSIDEQYF. The CDR3 coding sequence is TGTGCCAGCAGCTACTATAGCGGGAGTATCGACGAGCAGTACTTC.

The chain joins TRBV28 to TRBJ2-3; TRBD2 matches 7 bases. Germline V gene lookup returns CDR1 MDHEN and CDR2 SYDVKM. CDR3 size: 14 residues. Trimming cost V 8 bases and J 2 bases; bases outside gene matches: 7. As DNA, the CDR3 is TGTGCCAGCGGCGGGGGATGGGACACAGATACGCAGTATTTT. It specifies CASGGGWDTDTQYF.

The chain joins TRBV4-2 to TRBJ1-2; D unclear. This CDR3 has 12 amino acids. In germline, CDR1 is LGHNA, CDR2 YNFKEQ. The V end was cut by 0 bases, the J end by 8 bases, with 7 bases between. The CDR3 reads CASSQDPWGYTF. CDR3 sequence (DNA): TGTGCCAGCAGCCAAGATCCTTGGGGCTACACCTTC.